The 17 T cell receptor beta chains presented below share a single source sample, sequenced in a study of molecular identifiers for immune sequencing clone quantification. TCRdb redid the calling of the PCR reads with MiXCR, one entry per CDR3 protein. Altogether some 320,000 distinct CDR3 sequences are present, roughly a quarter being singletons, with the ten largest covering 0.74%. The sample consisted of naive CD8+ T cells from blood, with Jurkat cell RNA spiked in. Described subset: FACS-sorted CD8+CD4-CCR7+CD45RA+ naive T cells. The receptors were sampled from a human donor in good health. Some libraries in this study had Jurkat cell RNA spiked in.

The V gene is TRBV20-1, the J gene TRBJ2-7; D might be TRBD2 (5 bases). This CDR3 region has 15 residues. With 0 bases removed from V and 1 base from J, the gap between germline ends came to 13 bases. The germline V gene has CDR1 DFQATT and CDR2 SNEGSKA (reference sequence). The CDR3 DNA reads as TGCAGTGCTAGAGATGTGGGGAGCGCTTCCTACGAGCAGTACTTC. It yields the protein CSARDVGSASYEQYF.

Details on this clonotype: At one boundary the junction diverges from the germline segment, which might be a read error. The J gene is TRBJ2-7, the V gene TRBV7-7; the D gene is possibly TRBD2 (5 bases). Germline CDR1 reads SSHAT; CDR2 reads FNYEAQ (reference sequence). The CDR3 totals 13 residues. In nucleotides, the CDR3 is TGTGCTAGCAGCTTAAAGGAGGATTTCGAGCAGTACTTC. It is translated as CASSLKEDFEQYF.

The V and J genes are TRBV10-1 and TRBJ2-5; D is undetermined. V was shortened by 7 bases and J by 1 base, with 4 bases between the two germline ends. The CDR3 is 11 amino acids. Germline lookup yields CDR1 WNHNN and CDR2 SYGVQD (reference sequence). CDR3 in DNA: TGCGCCAGCAACCTCCAAGAGACCCAGTACTTC. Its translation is CASNLQETQYF.

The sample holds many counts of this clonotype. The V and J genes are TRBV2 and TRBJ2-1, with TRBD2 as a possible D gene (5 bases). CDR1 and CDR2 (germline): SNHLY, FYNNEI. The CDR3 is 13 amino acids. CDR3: CASGLQTYNEQFF. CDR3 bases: TGTGCAAGCGGACTGCAAACCTACAATGAGCAGTTCTTC. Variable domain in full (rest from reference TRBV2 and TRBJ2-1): EPEVTQTPSHQVTQMGQEVILRCVPISNHLYFYWYRQILGQKVEFLVSFYNNEISEKSEIFDDQFSVERPDGSNFTLKIRSTKLEDSAMYFCASGLQTYNEQFFGPGTRLTVL.

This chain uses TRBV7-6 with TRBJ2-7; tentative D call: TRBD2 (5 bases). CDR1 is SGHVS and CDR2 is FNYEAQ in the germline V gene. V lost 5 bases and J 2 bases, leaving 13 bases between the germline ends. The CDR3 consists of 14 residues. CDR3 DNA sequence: TGTGCCAGCAGCCCCCAACGGGGAACCTACGAGCAGTACTTC. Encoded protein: CASSPQRGTYEQYF.

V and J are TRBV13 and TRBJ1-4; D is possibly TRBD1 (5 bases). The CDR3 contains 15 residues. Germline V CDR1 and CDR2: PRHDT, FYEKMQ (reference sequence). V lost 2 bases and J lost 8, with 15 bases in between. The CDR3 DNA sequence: TGTGCCAGCAGCTTAAGCGGCGGGGGTCACGAAAAACTGTTTTTT. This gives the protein CASSLSGGGHEKLFF.

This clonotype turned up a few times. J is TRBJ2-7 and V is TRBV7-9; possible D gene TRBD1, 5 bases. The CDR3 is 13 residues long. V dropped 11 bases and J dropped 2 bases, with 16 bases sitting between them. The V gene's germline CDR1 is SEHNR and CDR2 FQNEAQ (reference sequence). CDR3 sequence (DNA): TGTGCCTCAGCTTTTTCAGGGACCTACGAGCAGTACTTC. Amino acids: CASAFSGTYEQYF.

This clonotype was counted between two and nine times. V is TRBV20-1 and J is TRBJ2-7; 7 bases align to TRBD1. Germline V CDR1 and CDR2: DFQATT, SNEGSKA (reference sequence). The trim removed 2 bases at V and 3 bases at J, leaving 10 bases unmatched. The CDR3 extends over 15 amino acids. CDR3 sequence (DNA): TGCAGTGCTAGATCTAGGGGGCAGGAGATCTACGAGCAGTACTTC. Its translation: CSARSRGQEIYEQYF.

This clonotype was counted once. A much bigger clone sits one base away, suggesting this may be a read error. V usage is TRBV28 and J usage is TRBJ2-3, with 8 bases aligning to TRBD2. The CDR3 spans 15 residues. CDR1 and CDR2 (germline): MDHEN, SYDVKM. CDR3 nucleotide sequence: TGTGCCAGCAGTTCCCAGCGGGAGACCACAGTTACGCAGTATTTT. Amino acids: CASSSQRETTVTQYF.

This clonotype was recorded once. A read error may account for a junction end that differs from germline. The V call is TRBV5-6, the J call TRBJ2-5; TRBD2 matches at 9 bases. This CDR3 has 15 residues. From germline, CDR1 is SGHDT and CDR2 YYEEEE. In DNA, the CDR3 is TGTGCCAGCAGCTTGTTAGCGGGAGCTGGAGAGACCCAGTGCTTC. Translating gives CASSLLAGAGETQCF.

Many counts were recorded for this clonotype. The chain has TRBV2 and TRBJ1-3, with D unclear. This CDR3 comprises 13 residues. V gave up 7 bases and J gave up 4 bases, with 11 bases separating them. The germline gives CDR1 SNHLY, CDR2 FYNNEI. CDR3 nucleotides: TGTGCCAGCATCGGCCAGTCGGGAAACACCATATATTTT. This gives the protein CASIGQSGNTIYF.

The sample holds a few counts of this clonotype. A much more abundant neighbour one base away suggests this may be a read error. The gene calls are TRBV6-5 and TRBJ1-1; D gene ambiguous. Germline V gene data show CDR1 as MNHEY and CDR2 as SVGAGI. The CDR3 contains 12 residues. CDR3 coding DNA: TGTGCCAGCAGTTATGCGGGCACTGAAGCTCTCTTT. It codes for CASSYAGTEALF.

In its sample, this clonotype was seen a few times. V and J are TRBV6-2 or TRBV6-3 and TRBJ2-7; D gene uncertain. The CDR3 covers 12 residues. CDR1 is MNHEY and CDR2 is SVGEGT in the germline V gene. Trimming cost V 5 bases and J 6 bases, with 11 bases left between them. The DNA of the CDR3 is TGTGCCAGCAGTAATTCGCCCGGCGAGCAGTACTTC. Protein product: CASSNSPGEQYF.

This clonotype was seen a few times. CDR3 bases: TGTGCCAGCAGCTTTACCGGGACAGGTAATCAGGAGACCCAGTACTTC. Translated: CASSFTGTGNQETQYF. This chain links TRBV11-2 with TRBJ2-5, with 8 bases matching TRBD1. Germline V lookup: CDR1 SGHAT, CDR2 FQNNGV. The CDR3 is 16 amino acids. With V trimmed by 3 bases and J by 5 bases, 11 bases remained unmatched.

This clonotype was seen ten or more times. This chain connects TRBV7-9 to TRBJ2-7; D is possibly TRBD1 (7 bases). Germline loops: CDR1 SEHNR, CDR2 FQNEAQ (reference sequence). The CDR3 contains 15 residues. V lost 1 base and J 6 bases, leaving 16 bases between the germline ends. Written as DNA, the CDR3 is TGTGCCAGCAGCTTAGTGGCAGGGGGGCCCGGCGAGCAGTACTTC. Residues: CASSLVAGGPGEQYF.

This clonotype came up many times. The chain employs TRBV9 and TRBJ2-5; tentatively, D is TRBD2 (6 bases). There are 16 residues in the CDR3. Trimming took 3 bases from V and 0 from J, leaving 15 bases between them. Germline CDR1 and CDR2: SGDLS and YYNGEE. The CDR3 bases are TGTGCCAGCAGCGACTTAGGACTACCCTACCAAGAGACCCAGTACTTC. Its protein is CASSDLGLPYQETQYF. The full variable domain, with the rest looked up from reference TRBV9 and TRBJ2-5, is DSGVTQTPKHLITATGQRVTLRCSPRSGDLSVYWYQQSLDQGLQFLIQYYNGEERAKGNILERFSAQQFPDLHSELNLSSLELGDSALYFCASSDLGLPYQETQYFGPGTRLLVL.

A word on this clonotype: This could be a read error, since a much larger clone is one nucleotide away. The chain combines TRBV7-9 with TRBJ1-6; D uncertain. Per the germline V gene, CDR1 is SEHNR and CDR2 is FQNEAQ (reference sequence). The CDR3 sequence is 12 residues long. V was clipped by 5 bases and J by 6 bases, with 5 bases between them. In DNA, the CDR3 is TGTGCCAGCAGCGCACCTAATTCACCCCTCCACTTT. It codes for CASSAPNSPLHF.